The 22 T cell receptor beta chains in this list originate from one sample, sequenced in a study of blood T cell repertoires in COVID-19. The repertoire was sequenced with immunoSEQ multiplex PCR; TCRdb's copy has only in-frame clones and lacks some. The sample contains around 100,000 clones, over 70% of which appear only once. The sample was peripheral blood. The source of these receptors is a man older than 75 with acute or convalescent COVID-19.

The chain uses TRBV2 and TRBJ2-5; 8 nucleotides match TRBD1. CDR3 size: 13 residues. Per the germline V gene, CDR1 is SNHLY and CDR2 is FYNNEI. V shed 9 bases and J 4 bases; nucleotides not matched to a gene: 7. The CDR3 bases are TGTGCCAGGAGAAGACAGGGGCCAGAGACCCAGTACTTC. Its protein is CARRRQGPETQYF.

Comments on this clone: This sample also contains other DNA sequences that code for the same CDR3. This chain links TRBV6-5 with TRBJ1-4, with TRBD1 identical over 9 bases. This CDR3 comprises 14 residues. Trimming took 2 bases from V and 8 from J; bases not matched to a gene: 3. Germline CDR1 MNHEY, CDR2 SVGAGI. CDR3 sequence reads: CASSYGDRAEKLFF. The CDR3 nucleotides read TGTGCCAGCAGTTACGGGGACAGGGCGGAAAAACTGTTTTTT.

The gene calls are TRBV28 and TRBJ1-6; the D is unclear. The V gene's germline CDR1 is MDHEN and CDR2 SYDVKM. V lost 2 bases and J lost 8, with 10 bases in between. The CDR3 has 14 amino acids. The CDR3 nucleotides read TGTGCCAGCAGTTTAAGAACGGACTATTCACCCCTCCACTTT. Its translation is CASSLRTDYSPLHF.

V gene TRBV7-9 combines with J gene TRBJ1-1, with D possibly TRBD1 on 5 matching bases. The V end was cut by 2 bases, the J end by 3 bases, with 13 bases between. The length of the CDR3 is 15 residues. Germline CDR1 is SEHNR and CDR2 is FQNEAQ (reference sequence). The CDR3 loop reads CASSLIWQGYTEAFF. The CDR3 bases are TGTGCCAGCAGCTTAATTTGGCAGGGTTACACTGAAGCTTTCTTT.

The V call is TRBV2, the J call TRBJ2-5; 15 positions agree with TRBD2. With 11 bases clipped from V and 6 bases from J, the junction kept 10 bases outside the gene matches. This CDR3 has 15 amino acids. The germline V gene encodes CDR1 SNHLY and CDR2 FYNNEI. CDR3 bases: TGTGCCGGGGGACTAGCGGGAGGAGCTAGAAAGACCCAGTACTTC. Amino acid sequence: CAGGLAGGARKTQYF.

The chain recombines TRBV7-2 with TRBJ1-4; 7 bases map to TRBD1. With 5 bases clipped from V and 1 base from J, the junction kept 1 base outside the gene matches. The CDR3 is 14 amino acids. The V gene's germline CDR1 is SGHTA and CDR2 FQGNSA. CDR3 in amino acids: CASSRDRTNEKLFF. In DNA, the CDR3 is TGTGCCAGCAGCCGGGACAGAACTAATGAAAAACTGTTTTTT.

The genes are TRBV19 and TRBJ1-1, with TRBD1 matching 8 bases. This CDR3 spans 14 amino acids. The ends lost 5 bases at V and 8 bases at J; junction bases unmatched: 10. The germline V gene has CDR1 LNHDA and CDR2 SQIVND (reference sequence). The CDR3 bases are TGTGCCAGTAGTTGGACAGGGACCAGAAGGGAAGCTTTCTTT. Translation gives CASSWTGTRREAFF. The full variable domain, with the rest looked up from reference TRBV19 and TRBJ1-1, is DGGITQSPKYLFRKEGQNVTLSCEQNLNHDAMYWYRQDPGQGLRLIYYSQIVNDFQKGDIAEGYSVSREKKESFPLTVTSAQKNPTAFYLCASSWTGTRREAFFGQGTRLTVV.

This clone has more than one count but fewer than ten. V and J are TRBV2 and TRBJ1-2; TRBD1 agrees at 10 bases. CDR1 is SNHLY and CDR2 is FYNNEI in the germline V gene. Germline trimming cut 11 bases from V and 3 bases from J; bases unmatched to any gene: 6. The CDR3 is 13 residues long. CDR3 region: CAPRDRGHYGYTF. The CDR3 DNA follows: TGTGCCCCCCGAGACAGGGGGCACTATGGCTACACCTTC.

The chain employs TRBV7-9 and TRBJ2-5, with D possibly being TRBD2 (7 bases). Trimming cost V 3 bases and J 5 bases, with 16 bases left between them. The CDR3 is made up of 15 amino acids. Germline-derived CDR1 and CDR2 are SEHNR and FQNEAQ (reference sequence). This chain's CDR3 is CASSFEGGLGETQYF. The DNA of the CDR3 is TGTGCCAGCAGCTTTGAGGGGGGGCTCGGTGAGACCCAGTACTTC.

The CDR3 is CASSAEDRTSYNEQFF. The CDR3 DNA sequence: TGTGCCAGCAGCGCCGAGGACAGGACCTCCTACAATGAGCAGTTCTTC. This chain connects TRBV7-3 to TRBJ2-1; 7 bases line up with TRBD1. This CDR3 spans 16 amino acids. The V gene end was trimmed by 5 bases and the J gene end by 0 bases; junction bases not matched to a gene: 7. Per germline, CDR1 SGHTA and CDR2 FQGTGA.

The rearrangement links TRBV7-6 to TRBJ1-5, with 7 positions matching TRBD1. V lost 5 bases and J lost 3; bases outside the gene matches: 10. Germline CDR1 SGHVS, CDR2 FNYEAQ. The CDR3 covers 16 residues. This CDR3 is CASSLMTGRNNQPQHF. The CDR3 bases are TGTGCCAGCAGCCTAATGACAGGGCGGAACAATCAGCCCCAGCATTTT.

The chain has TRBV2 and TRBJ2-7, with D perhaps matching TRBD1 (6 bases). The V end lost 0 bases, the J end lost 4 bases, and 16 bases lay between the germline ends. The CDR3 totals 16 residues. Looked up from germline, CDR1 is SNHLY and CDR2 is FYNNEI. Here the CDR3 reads CASSEAGAGKEYEQYF. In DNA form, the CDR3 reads TGTGCCAGCAGTGAAGCGGGGGCGGGCAAAGAGTACGAGCAGTACTTC.

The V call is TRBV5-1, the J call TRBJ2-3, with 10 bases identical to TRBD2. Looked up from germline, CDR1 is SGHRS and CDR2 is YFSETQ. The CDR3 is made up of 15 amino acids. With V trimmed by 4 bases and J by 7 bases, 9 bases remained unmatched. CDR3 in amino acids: CASSAVAGGMNTQYF. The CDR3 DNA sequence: TGCGCCAGCAGCGCGGTAGCGGGGGGCATGAATACGCAGTATTTT.

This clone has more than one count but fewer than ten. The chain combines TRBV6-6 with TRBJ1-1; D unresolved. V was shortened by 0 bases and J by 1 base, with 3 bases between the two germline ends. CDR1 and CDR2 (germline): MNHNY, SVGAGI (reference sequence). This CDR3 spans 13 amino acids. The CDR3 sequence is CASSYSKNTEAFF. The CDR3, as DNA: TGTGCCAGCAGTTACTCCAAGAACACTGAAGCTTTCTTT.

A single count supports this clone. DNA for the CDR3: TGCGCCAGCAGCCAAGACAATGGAGGGACGAAACTGTTTTTT. Encoded protein: CASSQDNGGTKLFF. The chain recombines TRBV4-1 with TRBJ1-4, with D possibly being TRBD1 (5 bases). Germline values: CDR1 MGHRA, CDR2 YSYEKL. Trimming removed 0 bases from V and 11 bases from J, with 13 bases in between. The CDR3 extends over 14 amino acids.

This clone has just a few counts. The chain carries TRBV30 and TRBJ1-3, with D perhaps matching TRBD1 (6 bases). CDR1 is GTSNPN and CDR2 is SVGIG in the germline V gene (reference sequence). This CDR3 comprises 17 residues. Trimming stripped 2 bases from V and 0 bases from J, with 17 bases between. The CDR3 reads CAWSWGTQLSSGNTIYF. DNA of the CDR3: TGTGCCTGGAGTTGGGGGACACAACTCTCCTCTGGAAACACCATATATTTT.

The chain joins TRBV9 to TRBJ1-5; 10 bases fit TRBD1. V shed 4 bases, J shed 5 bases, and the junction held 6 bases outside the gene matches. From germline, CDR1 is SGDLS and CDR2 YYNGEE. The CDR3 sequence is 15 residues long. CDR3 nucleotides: TGTGCCAGCAGCTGGGGACAGGGGATGGATCAGCCCCAGCATTTT. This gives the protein CASSWGQGMDQPQHF.

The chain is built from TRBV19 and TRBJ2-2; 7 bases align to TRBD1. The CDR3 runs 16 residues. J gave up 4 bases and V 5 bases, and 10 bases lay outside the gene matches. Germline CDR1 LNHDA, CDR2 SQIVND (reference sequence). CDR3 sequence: CASSLALTGSTGELFF. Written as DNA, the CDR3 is TGTGCCAGTAGTTTAGCTCTGACAGGGTCCACCGGGGAGCTGTTTTTT.

CDR3 nucleotides: TGTGCCATCGGTAGCGGGCCCTACGGGGATACGCAGTATTTT. Protein: CAIGSGPYGDTQYF. The chain has TRBV10-3 and TRBJ2-3; 7 nucleotides align to TRBD2. Germline-derived CDR1 and CDR2 are ENHRY and SYGVKD. The CDR3 loop spans 14 amino acids. Trimming removed 8 bases from V and 6 bases from J; junction bases left unmatched: 11.

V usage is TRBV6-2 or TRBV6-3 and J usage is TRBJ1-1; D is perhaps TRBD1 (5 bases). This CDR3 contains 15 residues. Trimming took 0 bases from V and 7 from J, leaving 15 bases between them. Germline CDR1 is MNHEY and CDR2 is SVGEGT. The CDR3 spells CASSYSAQGIGEAFF. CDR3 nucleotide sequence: TGTGCCAGCAGTTACTCGGCGCAGGGTATTGGTGAAGCTTTCTTT.

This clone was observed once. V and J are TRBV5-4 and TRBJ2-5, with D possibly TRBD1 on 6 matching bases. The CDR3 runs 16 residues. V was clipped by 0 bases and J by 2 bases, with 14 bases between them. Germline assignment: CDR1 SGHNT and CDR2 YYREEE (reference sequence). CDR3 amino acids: CASSLVGRGKQETQYF. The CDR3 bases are TGTGCCAGCAGCTTGGTAGGCAGGGGAAAACAAGAGACCCAGTACTTC. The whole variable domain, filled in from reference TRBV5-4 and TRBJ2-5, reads ETGVTQSPTHLIKTRGQQVTLRCSSQSGHNTVSWYQQALGQGPQFIFQYYREEENGRGNFPPRFSGLQFPNYSSELNVNALELDDSALYLCASSLVGRGKQETQYFGPGTRLLVL.

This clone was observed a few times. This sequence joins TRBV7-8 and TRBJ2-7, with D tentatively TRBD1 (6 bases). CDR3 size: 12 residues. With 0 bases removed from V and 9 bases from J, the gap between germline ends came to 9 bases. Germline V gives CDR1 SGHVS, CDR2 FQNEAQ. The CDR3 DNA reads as TGTGCCAGCAGCTTAGCACAGGGCGGGCAGTACTTC. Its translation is CASSLAQGGQYF. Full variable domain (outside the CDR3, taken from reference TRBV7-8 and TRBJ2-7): GAGVSQSPRYKVAKRGQDVALRCDPISGHVSLFWYQQALGQGPEFLTYFQNEAQLDKSGLPSDRFFAERPEGSVSTLKIQRTQQEDSAVYLCASSLAQGGQYFGPGTRLTVT.